The 5 T cell receptor beta chains listed next were all sequenced from one sample in a study of blood T cell repertoires in COVID-19. Sequencing used immunoSEQ multiplex PCR; TCRdb keeps in-frame clones, though not all of them. Here the sample spans some 50,000 clones, 86% being singletons. Sequencing input: peripheral blood. The receptors were gathered from a human donor in a cohort sampled during active COVID-19.

V usage is TRBV20-1 and J usage is TRBJ2-2; a possible D gene is TRBD1 (5 bases). The CDR3 spans 13 residues. V shed 3 bases and J shed 3 bases, with 8 bases lying between them. From germline, CDR1 is DFQATT and CDR2 SNEGSKA (reference sequence). The CDR3 sequence: CSASQGYTGELFF. The CDR3 DNA reads TGCAGTGCTAGTCAGGGATACACCGGGGAGCTGTTTTTT.

The chain combines TRBV7-9 with TRBJ1-1; the D is unclear. CDR3 length: 15 amino acids. Germline loops: CDR1 SEHNR, CDR2 FQNEAQ (reference sequence). With 1 base removed from V and 6 bases from J, the gap between germline ends came to 15 bases. The CDR3 reads CASSLVYSQKAEAFF. CDR3 sequence (DNA): TGTGCCAGCAGCTTAGTTTACAGCCAAAAGGCTGAAGCTTTCTTT.

In its sample, this clone was seen a few times. The rearrangement uses TRBV19 and TRBJ1-5; D is possibly TRBD1 (5 bases). CDR3 length: 14 residues. The V gene lost 5 bases and the J gene lost 3 bases, with 11 bases spanning the gap. CDR1 and CDR2 from the germline V gene are LNHDA and SQIVND (reference sequence). CDR3 in DNA: TGTGCCAGTAGTCGGCGGGGGTACAATCAGCCCCAGCATTTT. Amino acids: CASSRRGYNQPQHF.

The rearrangement uses TRBV4-3 and TRBJ1-5; D possibly corresponds to TRBD1 (5 bases). Trimming took 3 bases from V and 3 from J, leaving 15 bases between them. CDR3 length: 16 residues. Germline CDR1 is LGHNA and CDR2 is YSLEER. In nucleotides, the CDR3 is TGCGCCAGCAGCCATCAATGGGGGGGTAACAATCAGCCCCAGCATTTT. It yields the protein CASSHQWGGNNQPQHF.

V is TRBV19 and J is TRBJ1-2; the D is unclear. This CDR3 contains 13 residues. CDR1 and CDR2 from the germline V gene are LNHDA and SQIVND (reference sequence). The V and J ends lost 0 bases and 8 bases respectively, with 10 bases between them. CDR3 loop: CASSIEKGGGYTF. In DNA form, the CDR3 reads TGTGCCAGTAGTATAGAGAAGGGAGGCGGCTACACCTTC.